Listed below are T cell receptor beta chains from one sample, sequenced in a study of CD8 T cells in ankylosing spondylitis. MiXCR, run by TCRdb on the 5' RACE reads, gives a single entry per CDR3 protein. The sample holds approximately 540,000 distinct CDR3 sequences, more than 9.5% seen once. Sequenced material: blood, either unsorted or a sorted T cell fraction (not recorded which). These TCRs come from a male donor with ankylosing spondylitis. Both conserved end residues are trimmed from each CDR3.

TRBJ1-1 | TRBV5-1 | ASSLQGLTNTEAF
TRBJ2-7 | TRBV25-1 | ASSEDRASYEQY
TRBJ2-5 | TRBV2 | ASKPGSNTETQY
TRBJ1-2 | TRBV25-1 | ASSEPGNLAYGYT
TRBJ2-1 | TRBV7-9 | ASRGLAGGPDEQF
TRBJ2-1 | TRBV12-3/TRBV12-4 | ASRPGTSRNEQF
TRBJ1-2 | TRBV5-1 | ASSPRDRALNGYT
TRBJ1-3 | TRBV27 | ASSWTPKTAGNTIY
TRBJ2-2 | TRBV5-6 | ASQKAGELF
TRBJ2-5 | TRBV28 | ASSFWREVQETQY
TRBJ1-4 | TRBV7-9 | ASSSYRGTNEKLF
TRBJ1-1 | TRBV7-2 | ASSFQGGDTEAF
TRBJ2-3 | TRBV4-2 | ASSPGRDSTDTQY
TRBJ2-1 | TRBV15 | ATSRDSGQGRNEQF
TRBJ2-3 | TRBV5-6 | ASSLFFTGQNTDTQY
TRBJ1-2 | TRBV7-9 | ASSLVAGGLNGYT
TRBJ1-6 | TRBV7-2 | ASSLTRGTSQSPLH
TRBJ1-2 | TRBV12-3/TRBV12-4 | ASSQSRNGYT
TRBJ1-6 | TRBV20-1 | SALSWGRSPLH
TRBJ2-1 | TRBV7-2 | ASSPGLADNNEQF
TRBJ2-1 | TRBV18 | ASSSGYWEQF
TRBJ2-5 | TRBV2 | ASSDEGETQY
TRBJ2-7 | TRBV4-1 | ASSQASTGAAYEQY
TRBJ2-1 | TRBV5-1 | ASSSRRDLVNEQF
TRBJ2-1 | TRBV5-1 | ASSSSGNPAYNEQF
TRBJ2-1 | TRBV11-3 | ASSLGYRDRNEQF
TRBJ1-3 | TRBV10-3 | AISPGGSGNTIY
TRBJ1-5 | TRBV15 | ATSRGDRSNQPQH
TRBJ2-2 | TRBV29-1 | SVIPSGRVNTGELF
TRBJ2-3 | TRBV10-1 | ASTSEGIDTQY
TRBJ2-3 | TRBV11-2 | ASSEIGGTQY
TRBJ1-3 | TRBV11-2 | ASSLARDGNTIY
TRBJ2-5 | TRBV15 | ATSRGAGSKETQY
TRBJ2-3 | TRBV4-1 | ASSQGLNRLAADTQY
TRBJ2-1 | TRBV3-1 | ASSQGAGGSLGQF
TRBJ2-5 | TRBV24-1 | ATSDPGVPKQETQY
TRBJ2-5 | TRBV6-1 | ATRTGGRETQY
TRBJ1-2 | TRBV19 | ASTDPGYYGYT
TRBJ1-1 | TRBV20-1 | SARQGAEGEAF
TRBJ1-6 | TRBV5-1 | ASSLEGRGVPNSPLH
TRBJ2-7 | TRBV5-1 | ASSPSGQIYEQY
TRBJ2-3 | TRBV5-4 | ASSLDLLAATTDTQY
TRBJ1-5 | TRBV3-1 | ASSQGGRGNQPQH
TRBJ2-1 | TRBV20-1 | SALPGGSSRNEQF
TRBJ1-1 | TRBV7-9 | ASSLDGREAF
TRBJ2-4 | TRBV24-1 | ATSDLNIQY
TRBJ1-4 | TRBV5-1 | ASHGGQSATNEKLF
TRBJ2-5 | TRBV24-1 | ATSDRDFQRETQY
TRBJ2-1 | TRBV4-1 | ASSQDTGLAGFNEQF
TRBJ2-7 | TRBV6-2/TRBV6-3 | ASSVRERYEQY
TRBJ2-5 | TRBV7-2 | ASSLEDRRETQY
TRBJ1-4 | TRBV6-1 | ASRTDPSDEKLF
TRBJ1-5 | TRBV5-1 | ASSFGDGDQPQH
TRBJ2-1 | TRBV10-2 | ASLGGGWNEQF
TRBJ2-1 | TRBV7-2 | ASSVPGTFYNEQF
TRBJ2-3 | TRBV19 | ASSMLWSADTQY
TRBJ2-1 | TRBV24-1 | ATSDPDTLGDEQF